This TCR beta chain was found in a study of OX40 agonist ivuxolimab in advanced cancers. Some clones are missing from TCRdb's copy, which holds only in-frame ones; the method was immunoSEQ multiplex PCR. The sample has about 130,000 clones; approximately 90% are singletons. Blood draws occurred at baseline, cycle 4 day 1, and cycle 7 day 1. After removal of 9 bases from V and 7 bases from J, the junction contained 13 bases not matched to a gene. The germline gives CDR1 LNHDA, CDR2 SQIVND (reference sequence). The CDR3 has 15 residues. Sequences were derived from CD4+ or CD8+ T cells sorted from blood, sampled in a trial of the OX40 agonist ivuxolimab. The TCR originated in an adult with an advanced solid tumor such as melanoma, head and neck, liver or kidney cancer. V is TRBV19 and J is TRBJ1-2; 11 nucleotides agree with TRBD1. Here the CDR3 reads CASDAGTGGSGGYTF. CDR3 in DNA: TGTGCCAGCGACGCCGGGACAGGGGGTTCAGGTGGCTACACCTTC. The entire variable domain, with the rest obtained from reference TRBV19 and TRBJ1-2, is as follows: DGGITQSPKYLFRKEGQNVTLSCEQNLNHDAMYWYRQDPGQGLRLIYYSQIVNDFQKGDIAEGYSVSREKKESFPLTVTSAQKNPTAFYLCASDAGTGGSGGYTFGSGTRLTVV.